These 32 T cell receptor beta chains were sequenced from one sample in a study of TIL therapy for anti-PD-1-resistant metastatic lung cancer. The libraries were made with immunoSEQ v3. Only in-frame clones appear in the TCRdb table, and some are missing; sequencing was by immunoSEQ multiplex PCR. Of around 45,000 clones listed, about two thirds are singletons. The time point is: pre-treatment sample, taken before nivolumab and TIL therapy. Tumor tissue came from excised metastases, mostly pleural nodules or supraclavicular lymph nodes. This specimen consisted of tumor tissue, obtained at baseline. These receptors all come from a person between 30 and 79 years old with non-small cell lung cancer.

This chain links TRBV6-5 with TRBJ1-2; D call uncertain. V was clipped by 0 bases and J by 6 bases, with 11 bases between them. The germline V gene has CDR1 MNHEY and CDR2 SVGAGI. The CDR3 runs to 14 residues. The DNA for the CDR3 is TGTGCCAGCAGTTACTCCGGGGTATTTGATGGCTACACCTTC. This sequence encodes CASSYSGVFDGYTF.

The genes are TRBV19 and TRBJ1-5, with a tentative D call TRBD1 (5 bases). Germline V gene lookup returns CDR1 LNHDA and CDR2 SQIVND (reference sequence). The CDR3 totals 16 residues. V was trimmed by 3 bases and J by 5 bases, leaving 17 bases between them. In DNA form, the CDR3 reads TGTGCCAGTAGTATCCCCTATCCAGGGTCGGATCAGCCCCAGCATTTT. It is translated as CASSIPYPGSDQPQHF.

The V and J genes are TRBV19 and TRBJ1-2; 7 bases are shared with TRBD1. Germline V lookup: CDR1 LNHDA, CDR2 SQIVND (reference sequence). The CDR3 covers 15 residues. The V segment lost 7 bases and the J segment 3 bases; nucleotides outside the gene matches: 11. CDR3 bases: TGTGCCAGTACCTCCTCGGACAGGAACTACTATGGCTACACCTTC. The encoded protein is CASTSSDRNYYGYTF.

The rearrangement links TRBV19 to TRBJ2-7; 7 bases are shared with TRBD1. With V trimmed by 10 bases and J by 2 bases, 8 bases remained unmatched. The CDR3 is 13 residues long. The germline V gene has CDR1 LNHDA and CDR2 SQIVND (reference sequence). CDR3 protein: CATAADRAYEQYF. CDR3 in DNA: TGTGCCACCGCAGCCGACAGGGCCTACGAGCAGTACTTC. The full variable domain, completed using reference TRBV19 and TRBJ2-7, is DGGITQSPKYLFRKEGQNVTLSCEQNLNHDAMYWYRQDPGQGLRLIYYSQIVNDFQKGDIAEGYSVSREKKESFPLTVTSAQKNPTAFYLCATAADRAYEQYFGPGTRLTVT.

This chain uses TRBV2 with TRBJ2-7, with 9 bases lining up with TRBD1. The CDR3 loop spans 13 amino acids. V shed 10 bases and J 5 bases; nucleotides not matched to a gene: 9. CDR1 and CDR2 from the germline V gene are SNHLY and FYNNEI. DNA of the CDR3: TGTGCCACCACCCAGGACAGGGGACACGAGCAGTACTTC. Its protein product is CATTQDRGHEQYF.

V usage is TRBV20-1 and J usage is TRBJ2-7; D ambiguous. Germline CDR1 DFQATT, CDR2 SNEGSKA (reference sequence). Trimming pared 7 bases from V and 4 bases from J, leaving 11 bases between. The CDR3 spans 11 residues. CDR3 sequence: CSVFKIYEQYF. CDR3 DNA sequence: TGCAGTGTATTCAAAATTTACGAGCAGTACTTC.

In its sample, this clone was seen a few times. CDR3 DNA sequence: TGTGCCAGCAGCGACCTTAGGGAGGGTTTGTACGAGCAGTACTTC. It encodes CASSDLREGLYEQYF. This chain joins TRBV5-6 and TRBJ2-7; TRBD2 aligns across 7 bases. This CDR3 has 15 amino acids. The germline V gene has CDR1 SGHDT and CDR2 YYEEEE. Germline trimming cut 4 bases from V and 4 bases from J; bases unmatched to any gene: 11.

The chain has TRBV30 and TRBJ2-5; 7 nucleotides align to TRBD2. The J call is doubtful: the DNA matches TRBJ2-7 better. The germline V gene encodes CDR1 GTSNPN and CDR2 SVGIG (reference sequence). This CDR3 contains 13 residues. CDR3 in amino acids: CAWSGGLVSEQYF. The CDR3 DNA reads TGTGCCTGGAGTGGAGGACTAGTTTCCGAGCAGTACTTC.

Only a few counts were recorded for this clone. The chain combines TRBV5-4 with TRBJ1-2, with a tentative D call TRBD1 (5 bases). V dropped 0 bases and J dropped 4 bases, with 10 bases sitting between them. CDR1 and CDR2 (germline): SGHNT, YYREEE (reference sequence). The CDR3 is 14 amino acids. The CDR3 loop is CASSLDRGFYGYTF. The CDR3 DNA reads as TGTGCCAGCAGCTTGGATAGGGGTTTCTATGGCTACACCTTC.

The chain recombines TRBV5-4 with TRBJ1-2; D unclear. The CDR3 totals 11 residues. CDR1 SGHNT and CDR2 YYREEE come from the germline V gene (reference sequence). Deletions cut 0 bases from V and 10 bases from J, with 7 bases between. CDR3 nucleotide sequence: TGTGCCAGCAGCTTGGCGTGGGACTACACCTTC. Encoded protein: CASSLAWDYTF.

V usage is TRBV6-5 and J usage is TRBJ1-5; 11 bases are shared with TRBD1. Germline lookup yields CDR1 MNHEY and CDR2 SVGAGI. V lost 5 bases and J lost 6; bases outside the gene matches: 6. The CDR3 totals 15 residues. Written as DNA, the CDR3 is TGTGCCAGCAGTAGGACAGGGGGCTGGGGTCAGCCCCAGCATTTT. Translating gives CASSRTGGWGQPQHF.

The rearrangement joins TRBV29-1 to TRBJ2-1, with D uncertain. CDR1 and CDR2 from the germline V gene are SQVTM and ANQGSEA. CDR3 length equals 13 residues. V shed 3 bases and J shed 8 bases, with 14 bases lying between them. DNA of the CDR3: TGCAGCGTTGAGGCCAGAGGCGGCGATGAGCAGTTCTTC. Its protein product is CSVEARGGDEQFF.

V gene TRBV27 combines with J gene TRBJ2-7; TRBD1 aligns across 12 bases. Trimming cost V 2 bases and J 2 bases; bases outside gene matches: 4. The V gene's germline CDR1 is MNHEY and CDR2 SMNVEV (reference sequence). The CDR3 is 16 residues long. CDR3: CASSLGTGGRAYEQYF. CDR3 sequence (DNA): TGTGCCAGCAGTTTAGGGACAGGGGGCCGGGCCTACGAGCAGTACTTC.

V usage is TRBV6-5 and J usage is TRBJ2-4; a weak D match, TRBD1 (5 bases). Germline CDR1 and CDR2: MNHEY and SVGAGI. Trimming removed 0 bases from V and 8 bases from J, with 8 bases in between. This CDR3 spans 13 amino acids. CDR3 DNA sequence: TGTGCCAGCAGTTACTCGGTCAGGGACATTCAGTACTTC. Encoded protein: CASSYSVRDIQYF.

The chain is built from TRBV6-1 and TRBJ1-5; D might be TRBD1 (6 bases). Germline V gives CDR1 MNHNS, CDR2 SASEGT. The CDR3 loop spans 15 amino acids. Trimming left V 7 bases short and J 1 base short, with 14 bases between. CDR3 sequence (DNA): TGTGCCAGCATTCCCCAGGGGCTAAGCAATCAGCCCCAGCATTTT. Its protein is CASIPQGLSNQPQHF.

The genes are TRBV6-1 and TRBJ1-1; D unresolved. The V gene's germline CDR1 is MNHNS and CDR2 SASEGT. Deletions cut 6 bases from V and 4 bases from J, with 18 bases between. There are 15 residues in the CDR3. The CDR3 sequence: CASRGWQLSFTEAFF. The CDR3 bases are TGTGCCAGCAGGGGGTGGCAGCTCAGCTTCACTGAAGCTTTCTTT.

The chain joins TRBV5-1 to TRBJ2-1, with D perhaps matching TRBD1 (6 bases). V lost 4 bases and J 8 bases, leaving 16 bases between the germline ends. The CDR3 runs to 14 residues. Per the germline V gene, CDR1 is SGHRS and CDR2 is YFSETQ. The CDR3 DNA follows: TGCGCCAGCAGCGTGGATACAGGGAAGGATGAGCAGTTCTTC. It specifies CASSVDTGKDEQFF.

The gene calls are TRBV5-1 and TRBJ2-1; D unresolved. The V end lost 0 bases, the J end lost 4 bases, and 17 bases lay between the germline ends. There are 17 residues in the CDR3. Per the germline V gene, CDR1 is SGHRS and CDR2 is YFSETQ. The CDR3 sequence is CASSLALALGQYNEQFF. In DNA, the CDR3 is TGCGCCAGCAGCTTGGCTTTAGCTCTCGGTCAGTACAATGAGCAGTTCTTC.

The chain has TRBV5-6 and TRBJ1-4, with D hard to call. CDR1 SGHDT and CDR2 YYEEEE come from the germline V gene. The CDR3 loop spans 14 amino acids. Trimming pared 0 bases from V and 6 bases from J, leaving 9 bases between. DNA of the CDR3: TGTGCCAGCAGCTTGGGCGGATACGATGAAAAACTGTTTTTT. Protein product: CASSLGGYDEKLFF.

This clone appeared a single time. At the DNA level, this CDR3 is encoded by other sequences in the same sample as well. The chain carries TRBV5-1 and TRBJ2-2; TRBD1 matches at 7 bases. This CDR3 contains 15 residues. CDR1 is SGHRS, CDR2 YFSETQ, per germline. V trimming: 3 bases; J trimming: 2 bases; junction bases outside the gene matches: 4. DNA for the CDR3: TGCGCCAGCAGCTCCGGGACAGCTAACACCGGGGAGCTGTTTTTT. It codes for CASSSGTANTGELFF.

On this clone: One end of the junction varies from germline; a read error may be responsible. The chain is built from TRBV13 and TRBJ2-5, with 10 positions matching TRBD2. The CDR3 runs to 20 residues. The germline gives CDR1 PRHDT, CDR2 FYEKMQ (reference sequence). CDR3 sequence: CASSSYPLAGVGTHTLRFDF. The CDR3 region has the DNA TGTGCCAGCAGCTCATACCCCCTAGCGGGAGTGGGGACCCATACCCTTCGTTTTGACTTC.

The V gene is TRBV5-1, the J gene TRBJ2-7, with D possibly being TRBD1 (6 bases). Germline CDR1 SGHRS, CDR2 YFSETQ. The V gene lost 3 bases and the J gene lost 4 bases, with 11 bases spanning the gap. This CDR3 is 13 amino acids long. The CDR3 spells CASSYRENYEQYF. CDR3 sequence (DNA): TGCGCCAGCAGCTACAGGGAAAATTACGAGCAGTACTTC.

This clone was seen many times. The J gene is TRBJ2-5, the V gene TRBV19, with 7 bases lining up with TRBD2. CDR1 LNHDA and CDR2 SQIVND come from the germline V gene (reference sequence). This CDR3 comprises 13 residues. The V and J ends lost 3 bases and 5 bases, in that order; junction bases with no gene match: 3. CDR3 nucleotides: TGTGCCAGTAGTATTCGACTAGCTGAGACCCAGTACTTC. This sequence encodes CASSIRLAETQYF.

The rearrangement uses TRBV30 and TRBJ2-2; D tentatively reads TRBD1 or TRBD2 (6 bases each). Germline V gene data show CDR1 as GTSNPN and CDR2 as SVGIG (reference sequence). The V gene lost 8 bases and the J gene lost 1 base, with 14 bases spanning the gap. There are 14 residues in the CDR3. The CDR3 nucleotides read TGTGCCCACAAGGGGGGAGTGAACACCGGGGAGCTGTTTTTT. This translates into CAHKGGVNTGELFF.

This clone appeared once. V gene TRBV19 combines with J gene TRBJ2-2; D gene ambiguous. The CDR3 has 15 residues. V was clipped by 6 bases and J by 1 base, with 12 bases between them. Germline V gene sequence: CDR1 LNHDA, CDR2 SQIVND (reference sequence). CDR3 in amino acids: CASSRTGQNTGELFF. CDR3 nucleotide sequence: TGTGCCAGTAGCAGAACTGGTCAGAACACCGGGGAGCTGTTTTTT.

V gene TRBV11-2 combines with J gene TRBJ2-4, with D maybe TRBD2 (6 bases). The germline CDR1 and CDR2 sequences are SGHAT and FQNNGV. The CDR3 is made up of 17 amino acids. V lost 0 bases and J lost 5, with 17 bases in between. The CDR3 DNA sequence: TGTGCCAGCAGCTTAGAAGTGGGACTGACAATCCAAAACATTCAGTACTTC. Amino acid sequence: CASSLEVGLTIQNIQYF.

This clone appeared a single time. The V gene is TRBV5-1, the J gene TRBJ2-3; 9 positions agree with TRBD1. Germline CDR1 and CDR2: SGHRS and YFSETQ. V shed 6 bases and J 2 bases; nucleotides not matched to a gene: 7. The CDR3 length is 15 residues. CDR3 bases: TGCGCCAGCACCCCGGGACAGGGACCCACAGATACGCAGTATTTT. Protein: CASTPGQGPTDTQYF.

A few counts support this clone. The rearrangement links TRBV9 to TRBJ1-2, with TRBD1 matching 9 bases. V shed 3 bases and J 6 bases; nucleotides not matched to a gene: 9. This CDR3 region has 15 residues. The V gene's germline CDR1 is SGDLS and CDR2 YYNGEE. The CDR3 loop reads CASSETGTGRNGYTF. In DNA form, the CDR3 reads TGTGCCAGCAGCGAGACCGGGACAGGGAGGAATGGCTACACCTTC.

The chain links TRBV11-3 to TRBJ2-2; the D gene is possibly TRBD1 (6 bases). The length of the CDR3 is 13 residues. V was cut by 8 bases and J by 4 bases, with 11 bases left in between. Per the germline V gene, CDR1 is SGHNT and CDR2 is YENEEA. The CDR3 spells CASEHRATGELFF. In DNA, the CDR3 is TGTGCCAGCGAGCACAGGGCCACCGGGGAGCTGTTTTTT.

The J gene is TRBJ2-6, the V gene TRBV5-6; 7 bases fit TRBD2. Trimming at V came to 0 bases and at J to 3 bases, leaving 9 bases not matched to a gene. CDR3 size: 18 residues. CDR1 and CDR2 (germline): SGHDT, YYEEEE. The CDR3 protein is CASSLAWTRAGGANVLTF. The CDR3 region has the DNA TGTGCCAGCAGCTTGGCCTGGACTAGGGCTGGTGGGGCCAACGTCCTGACTTTC.

The chain links TRBV5-1 to TRBJ2-5; maybe TRBD2 (6 bases). The germline V gene encodes CDR1 SGHRS and CDR2 YFSETQ. V dropped 6 bases and J dropped 2 bases, with 11 bases sitting between them. CDR3 size: 13 residues. This CDR3 is CASNLGGQETQYF. The DNA of the CDR3 is TGCGCCAGCAACCTGGGGGGACAAGAGACCCAGTACTTC. Full variable domain (remainder filled in from reference TRBV5-1 and TRBJ2-5): KAGVTQTPRYLIKTRGQQVTLSCSPISGHRSVSWYQQTPGQGLQFLFEYFSETQRNKGNFPGRFSGRQFSNSRSEMNVSTLELGDSALYLCASNLGGQETQYFGPGTRLLVL.

V is TRBV27 and J is TRBJ1-1; D might be TRBD1 (6 bases). This CDR3 is 15 amino acids long. Germline V gene data show CDR1 as MNHEY and CDR2 as SMNVEV (reference sequence). V dropped 0 bases and J dropped 4 bases, with 12 bases sitting between them. The CDR3 reads CASSLSRTVGTEAFF. The CDR3 bases are TGTGCCAGCAGTTTATCCCGGACAGTGGGCACTGAAGCTTTCTTT.